This T cell receptor beta chain was found in a study of T cell responses to AZD1222 COVID-19 vaccine. General study findings and limits: None of the repertoires were sampled until the peak T cell response had passed.

As to this clone: Antigen: not known.

The CDR3 contains 13 residues. J was trimmed by 0 bases and V by 4 bases; bases with no gene match: 0. Germline V gives CDR1 MGHRA, CDR2 YSYEKL. Repertoires were generated with immunoSEQ multiplex PCR, while TCRdb's copy carries only in-frame clones and drops some. The sample holds fewer than 85,000 clones, 83% seen once. The sequence derives from an adult who received the AZD1222 COVID-19 vaccine. The sample here was peripheral blood, taken 28 days after the second AZD1222 dose. The genes are TRBV4-1 and TRBJ2-7; TRBD1 matches 7 bases. The CDR3 DNA reads as TGCGCCAGCAGCCGGGACAGCTCCTACGAGCAGTACTTC. Residues: CASSRDSSYEQYF.